What follows are 28 T cell receptor beta chains derived from one specimen sequenced in a study of CD8 T cells in Susac syndrome. RNA, at about 0.45 to 1 ug, was reverse transcribed with random hexamers. TCRdb re-derived calls from the immunoSEQ multiplex PCR reads in MiXCR, one entry per CDR3 protein. The data contain some 300,000 distinct CDR3 sequences, around 89% of them singletons. Sequenced input: CD8+ T cells from PBMCs. The receptors were gathered from a human donor with multiple sclerosis.

The chain uses TRBV4-1 and TRBJ2-7; D gene ambiguous. Germline CDR1 reads MGHRA; CDR2 reads YSYEKL. The V end was cut by 1 base, the J end by 3 bases, with 7 bases between. The CDR3 runs 13 residues. The CDR3 reads CASSQGRFYEQYF. In nucleotides, the CDR3 is TGCGCCAGCAGCCAAGGACGGTTCTACGAGCAGTACTTC.

Comment on this clonotype: Sequence at one end of the junction differs from germline and may be a read error. The V and J genes are TRBV7-9 and TRBJ1-3; D possibly corresponds to TRBD1 (5 bases). CDR1 SEHNR and CDR2 FQNEAQ come from the germline V gene (reference sequence). This CDR3 contains 12 residues. This CDR3 reads CASSLGDSNMDF. Here the CDR3 DNA reads TGTGCCAGCAGCTTAGGAGACAGCAACATGGATTTT.

V usage is TRBV6-2 or TRBV6-3 and J usage is TRBJ2-2; 14 positions match TRBD2. CDR1 and CDR2 (germline): MNHEY, SVGEGT. The V gene end was trimmed by 11 bases and the J gene end by 3 bases; junction bases not matched to a gene: 17. The CDR3 has 19 residues. This chain's CDR3 is CAGRGTSGSAGGDTGELFF. CDR3 DNA sequence: TGTGCCGGCCGAGGGACTAGCGGGAGTGCGGGTGGAGACACCGGGGAGCTGTTTTTT.

The V gene is TRBV7-9, the J gene TRBJ1-5; D call uncertain. The CDR3 has 14 residues. Trimming pared 6 bases from V and 4 bases from J, leaving 13 bases between. Per germline, CDR1 SEHNR and CDR2 FQNEAQ (reference sequence). CDR3 bases: TGTGCCAGCAGTTTACCCGGAGCTAATCAGCCCCAGCATTTT. It specifies CASSLPGANQPQHF.

This chain uses TRBV7-9 with TRBJ2-4; D gene ambiguous. CDR3 length: 16 residues. Germline V gene lookup returns CDR1 SEHNR and CDR2 FQNEAQ (reference sequence). V gave up 1 base and J gave up 0 bases, with 10 bases separating them. The chain's CDR3 is CASSLDYDLAKNIQYF. The CDR3 DNA follows: TGTGCCAGCAGCTTAGACTACGACCTAGCCAAAAACATTCAGTACTTC.

This chain joins TRBV2 and TRBJ1-1; D possibly corresponds to TRBD1 (5 bases). Trimming cost V 4 bases and J 5 bases, with 11 bases left between them. Germline V CDR1 and CDR2: SNHLY, FYNNEI. The CDR3 extends over 13 amino acids. The CDR3: CASSARAGTEAFF. The CDR3 region has the DNA TGTGCCAGCAGTGCCAGGGCGGGGACTGAAGCTTTCTTT.

The chain uses TRBV18 and TRBJ1-1; no firm D call. Trimming took off 3 bases at V and 8 bases at J, with 13 bases between the two ends. The CDR3 is 13 residues long. Germline assignment: CDR1 KGHSH and CDR2 LQKENI. CDR3 protein: CASSPMATVEAFF. The CDR3 DNA reads as TGTGCCAGCTCACCCATGGCCACCGTCGAAGCTTTCTTT.

This sequence joins TRBV29-1 and TRBJ1-1, with D perhaps TRBD1 (6 bases). Looked up from germline, CDR1 is SQVTM and CDR2 is ANQGSEA. This CDR3 contains 14 residues. V lost 6 bases to trimming and J lost 3 bases, with 17 bases between them. CDR3 in DNA: TGCAGCGTCAAGCGTGGACAGTCGGACACTGAAGCTTTCTTT. This gives the protein CSVKRGQSDTEAFF.

The chain joins TRBV11-2 to TRBJ2-1, with TRBD2 matching over 7 bases. The CDR3 consists of 16 residues. Germline loops: CDR1 SGHAT, CDR2 FQNNGV. Trimming at V came to 0 bases and at J to 7 bases, leaving 9 bases not matched to a gene. CDR3 coding DNA: TGTGCCAGCAGCTTAGAGGTGGGAGGGGCCGGGAATGAGCAGTTCTTC. Protein sequence: CASSLEVGGAGNEQFF.

The chain links TRBV28 to TRBJ1-5, with D possibly matching TRBD1 (6 bases). Trimming left V 7 bases short and J 6 bases short, with 16 bases between. The germline CDR1 and CDR2 sequences are MDHEN and SYDVKM. This CDR3 spans 14 amino acids. The CDR3 loop reads CASTPAGVGQPQHF. For the CDR3, the DNA is TGTGCCAGCACCCCAGCAGGGGTGGGTCAGCCCCAGCATTTT. The variable domain in full, completed from reference TRBV28 and TRBJ1-5, reads DVKVTQSSRYLVKRTGEKVFLECVQDMDHENMFWYRQDPGLGLRLIYFSYDVKMKEKGDIPEGYSVSREKKERFSLILESASTNQTSMYLCASTPAGVGQPQHFGDGTRLSIL.

The genes are TRBV20-1 and TRBJ2-3; TRBD2 might be the D (5 bases). The CDR3 is made up of 13 amino acids. The germline V gene has CDR1 DFQATT and CDR2 SNEGSKA (reference sequence). CDR3 sequence reads: CGSGSTSTDTQYF. The CDR3 coding sequence is TGCGGGAGCGGAAGCACTAGCACAGATACGCAGTATTTT.

The V gene is TRBV9, the J gene TRBJ2-2, with D possibly matching TRBD2 (5 bases). CDR1 is SGDLS and CDR2 is YYNGEE in the germline V gene. V lost 0 bases and J 2 bases, leaving 8 bases between the germline ends. This CDR3 has 15 amino acids. CDR3: CASSVAEANTGELFF. DNA for the CDR3: TGTGCCAGCAGCGTAGCGGAGGCAAACACCGGGGAGCTGTTTTTT.

For this clonotype: At one end, the junction sequence differs from germline, possibly due to a read error. This chain joins TRBV11-2 and TRBJ2-1, with D tentatively TRBD1 (5 bases). There are 13 residues in the CDR3. In germline, CDR1 is SGHAT, CDR2 FQNNGV. CDR3 nucleotides: TGTGCCAACAGCCCCGACAGCTACAATGAGCAGTTCTTC. Its translation is CANSPDSYNEQFF.

This rearrangement joins TRBV6-5 to TRBJ2-3, with 8 bases aligning to TRBD2. Per the germline V gene, CDR1 is MNHEY and CDR2 is SVGAGI. CDR3 size: 20 residues. Germline trimming cut 0 bases from V and 2 bases from J; bases unmatched to any gene: 16. This CDR3 reads CASSYSISASAGGHTDTQYF. The CDR3 DNA reads as TGTGCCAGCAGTTACTCGATTTCTGCATCGGCGGGAGGCCACACAGATACGCAGTATTTT.

The J gene is TRBJ2-7, the V gene TRBV2; 10 nucleotides line up with TRBD1. This CDR3 is 14 amino acids long. CDR1 is SNHLY, CDR2 FYNNEI, per germline. V shed 6 bases and J 2 bases; nucleotides not matched to a gene: 4. CDR3: CASRSGTGAYEQYF. DNA of the CDR3: TGTGCCAGCAGGTCCGGGACAGGGGCCTACGAGCAGTACTTC.

V is TRBV15 and J is TRBJ2-3, with 8 nucleotides matching TRBD1. This CDR3 contains 14 residues. Germline CDR1 and CDR2: LNHNV and YYDKDF (reference sequence). The V segment lost 5 bases and the J segment 2 bases; nucleotides outside the gene matches: 3. CDR3: CATSAGQDTDTQYF. CDR3 DNA: TGTGCCACCAGCGCGGGACAGGACACAGATACGCAGTATTTT.

The chain uses TRBV7-2 and TRBJ2-3; weak D call: TRBD2 (6 bases). Trimming removed 7 bases from V and 1 base from J, with 9 bases in between. Germline V CDR1 and CDR2: SGHTA, FQGNSA. This CDR3 contains 13 residues. The CDR3: CASTGGGTDTQYF. The CDR3 coding sequence is TGTGCCAGCACGGGCGGGGGCACAGATACGCAGTATTTT.

The chain couples TRBV9 to TRBJ1-3; possible D gene TRBD1, 6 bases. Trimming pared 3 bases from V and 1 base from J, leaving 11 bases between. Per the germline V gene, CDR1 is SGDLS and CDR2 is YYNGEE. This CDR3 has 15 amino acids. CDR3: CASSAGGGSGNTIYF. The CDR3 DNA reads TGTGCCAGCAGCGCCGGAGGGGGATCTGGAAACACCATATATTTT.

This clonotype was observed a few times. J is TRBJ2-1 and V is TRBV6-2 or TRBV6-3, with 9 bases aligning to TRBD1. Germline CDR1 and CDR2: MNHEY and SVGEGT. This CDR3 has 14 residues. Trimming cost V 7 bases and J 2 bases; bases outside gene matches: 3. Here the CDR3 DNA reads TGTGCCAGCACCGGGACAGGGACCTACAATGAGCAGTTCTTC. It yields the protein CASTGTGTYNEQFF.

This clonotype was counted between two and nine times. The chain employs TRBV7-2 and TRBJ2-7; maybe TRBD1 (6 bases). Germline assignment: CDR1 SGHTA and CDR2 FQGNSA. Trimming stripped 2 bases from V and 7 bases from J, with 15 bases between. The CDR3 runs 14 residues. The CDR3 coding sequence is TGTGCCAGCAGCTTAAGGGGCAGGGGCGTAGAGCAGTACTTC. Translating it yields CASSLRGRGVEQYF.

This chain connects TRBV6-6 to TRBJ2-3, with TRBD1 as a possible D gene (5 bases). With 10 bases removed from V and 4 bases from J, the gap between germline ends came to 15 bases. Germline CDR1 is MNHNY and CDR2 is SVGAGI (reference sequence). The CDR3 is 13 amino acids. CDR3 in DNA: TGTGCCACGACCTTAGGGGCGGCAGATACGCAGTATTTT. Translated, it gives CATTLGAADTQYF.

The chain carries TRBV7-3 and TRBJ2-1, with 9 bases aligning to TRBD2. The CDR3 runs to 16 residues. After removal of 0 bases from V and 0 bases from J, the junction contained 0 bases not matched to a gene. Germline loops: CDR1 SGHTA, CDR2 FQGTGA. The CDR3 coding sequence is TGTGCCAGCAGCTTAACACTAGCGGGCTCCTACAATGAGCAGTTCTTC. Protein product: CASSLTLAGSYNEQFF.

The chain uses TRBV28 and TRBJ2-7; TRBD1 is a possible D gene (5 bases). This CDR3 region has 13 residues. V was pared by 5 bases and J by 4 bases, with 12 bases between. The germline V gene encodes CDR1 MDHEN and CDR2 SYDVKM. As DNA, the CDR3 is TGTGCCAGCAGTCTCCAACGACAGTACGAGCAGTACTTC. Residues: CASSLQRQYEQYF. The full variable domain, with the rest looked up from reference TRBV28 and TRBJ2-7, is DVKVTQSSRYLVKRTGEKVFLECVQDMDHENMFWYRQDPGLGLRLIYFSYDVKMKEKGDIPEGYSVSREKKERFSLILESASTNQTSMYLCASSLQRQYEQYFGPGTRLTVT.

This chain joins TRBV20-1 and TRBJ1-4, with unresolved D. Trimming cost V 0 bases and J 7 bases, with 18 bases left between them. The CDR3 is 16 residues long. Germline assignment: CDR1 DFQATT and CDR2 SNEGSKA (reference sequence). The DNA of the CDR3 is TGCAGTGCTAGAGAAGATGGCACCCTTATTCCTGAAAAACTGTTTTTT. The encoded protein is CSAREDGTLIPEKLFF.

The chain links TRBV24-1 to TRBJ2-2, with D perhaps matching TRBD1 (6 bases). The CDR3 runs 15 residues. Between the trimmed V and J ends, which lost 4 bases and 5 bases, there was a span of 13 bases. In germline, CDR1 is KGHDR, CDR2 SFDVKD. The CDR3 DNA is TGTGCCACCAGTGACGACAGGAAGGGGACCGGGGAGCTGTTTTTT. Residues: CATSDDRKGTGELFF.

The chain has TRBV15 and TRBJ2-7, with D unclear. Germline CDR1 and CDR2: LNHNV and YYDKDF (reference sequence). V lost 5 bases and J 3 bases, leaving 17 bases between the germline ends. The CDR3 totals 15 residues. The DNA of the CDR3 is TGTGCCACCAGCTCAGGTGAGATCGACTTCTACGAGCAGTACTTC. Its translation is CATSSGEIDFYEQYF. The complete variable domain, with remaining parts taken from reference TRBV15 and TRBJ2-7, reads DAMVIQNPRYQVTQFGKPVTLSCSQTLNHNVMYWYQQKSSQAPKLLFHYYDKDFNNEADTPDNFQSRRPNTSFCFLDIRSPGLGDTAMYLCATSSGEIDFYEQYFGPGTRLTVT.

This clonotype came up a few times. J is TRBJ2-5 and V is TRBV10-3, with D uncertain. The CDR3 runs to 11 residues. Trimming pared 8 bases from V and 5 bases from J, leaving 9 bases between. Per the germline V gene, CDR1 is ENHRY and CDR2 is SYGVKD. The CDR3 protein is CAIGGMETQYF. As DNA, the CDR3 is TGTGCCATCGGCGGAATGGAGACCCAGTACTTC.

The chain carries TRBV7-2 and TRBJ1-5, with D unresolved. Germline V gene data show CDR1 as SGHTA and CDR2 as FQGNSA. CDR3 length: 12 residues. Trimming removed 4 bases at V and 6 bases at J, with 7 bases between. Here the CDR3 reads CASSSGRQPQHF. The CDR3 DNA reads as TGTGCCAGCAGCTCCGGACGTCAGCCCCAGCATTTT.